Listed below are T cell receptor beta chains from one sample, sequenced in a study of cytomegalovirus exposure and HLA in healthy donors. Generated by immunoSEQ multiplex PCR, the TCRdb table keeps only in-frame clones and is missing some. The sample records more than 100,000 clones, around 78% being singletons. The source material was PBMCs. Every receptor here comes from a woman between 25 and 40 years old in good health and CMV-seropositive. Both conserved end residues are part of each CDR3. A D gene is named only where the DNA matches it firmly. Not all rows give a size; the values are once, few, many and, for expanded clones, a class.

V: TRBV4-1; D: TRBD1; length: 17; J: TRBJ2-2; size: NA; DNA: TGCGCCAGCAGCCAAGAGACAGGGACGATGAACACCGGGGAGCTGTTTTTT; CDR3: CASSQETGTMNTGELFF
V: TRBV29-1; D: NA; length: 11; J: TRBJ2-7; size: few; DNA: TGCAGCGTGCGAAAGGGGAACGAGCAGTACTTC; CDR3: CSVRKGNEQYF
V: TRBV7-9; D: TRBD2; length: 15; J: TRBJ2-5; size: NA; DNA: TGTGCCAGCAGCCCCCCCGGGGGGGAGGTTGAGACCCAGTACTTC; CDR3: CASSPPGGEVETQYF
V: TRBV2; D: NA; length: 13; J: TRBJ1-4; size: NA; DNA: TGTGCCAGCAGTGACAGGGTTGGCGAAAAACTGTTTTTT; CDR3: CASSDRVGEKLFF
V: TRBV28; D: NA; length: 15; J: TRBJ2-1; size: few; DNA: TGTGCCAGCAGCCCCGGCCTACCCTCGAGGGATGAGCAGTTCTTC; CDR3: CASSPGLPSRDEQFF
V: TRBV28; D: NA; length: 12; J: TRBJ1-5; size: NA; DNA: TGTGCCAGCAAGCGGGCCCAGCAGCCCCAGCATTTT; CDR3: CASKRAQQPQHF
V: TRBV5-1; D: TRBD2; length: 14; J: TRBJ2-5; size: NA; DNA: TGCGCCAGCAGTACTAGCGGGGGACAAGAGACCCAGTACTTC; CDR3: CASSTSGGQETQYF
V: TRBV4-2; D: TRBD2; length: 18; J: TRBJ2-4; size: NA; DNA: TGTGCCAGCAGCCAAGTGGTGACTAGCGGCTCGTTGGGGAACATTCAGTACTTC; CDR3: CASSQVVTSGSLGNIQYF
V: TRBV5-4; D: NA; length: 17; J: TRBJ1-6; size: once; DNA: TGTGCCAGCAGCTCCGGACAATTAGGCCCCTATAATTCACCCCTCCACTTT; CDR3: CASSSGQLGPYNSPLHF
V: TRBV9; D: NA; length: 17; J: TRBJ2-6; size: NA; DNA: TGTGCCAGCAGCGTAGATCTGGGGGCCTCTGGGGCCAACGTCCTGACTTTC; CDR3: CASSVDLGASGANVLTF
V: TRBV7-8; D: TRBD1; length: 17; J: TRBJ2-7; size: NA; DNA: TGTGCCAGCAGCTTAGGGATTCTAGGGGACAGGGTCTACGAGCAGTACTTC; CDR3: CASSLGILGDRVYEQYF
V: TRBV7-6; D: NA; length: 16; J: TRBJ1-4; size: NA; DNA: TGTGCCAGCAGCTCCCTTAGTGGGGGCTTGAAGGAAAAACTGTTTTTT; CDR3: CASSSLSGGLKEKLFF
V: TRBV19; D: NA; length: 13; J: TRBJ1-1; size: NA; DNA: TGTGCCAGTAGTATAGATCGGGCCGGGGGAGCTTTCTTT; CDR3: CASSIDRAGGAFF
V: TRBV11-2; D: NA; length: 15; J: TRBJ1-5; size: NA; DNA: TGTGCCAGCAGCCCTCCGGGACAAATCCTTATGCCCCAGCATTTT; CDR3: CASSPPGQILMPQHF
V: TRBV4-3; D: TRBD1; length: 14; J: TRBJ1-2; size: NA; DNA: TGCGCCAGCAGCCCTGGGACAGATAACTATGGCTACACCTTC; CDR3: CASSPGTDNYGYTF
V: TRBV2; D: NA; length: 15; J: TRBJ2-1; size: NA; DNA: TGTGCCAGCAGTGAAGTATTAGCGGCCTACAATGAGCAGTTCTTC; CDR3: CASSEVLAAYNEQFF
V: TRBV6-1; D: TRBD1; length: 15; J: TRBJ2-7; size: NA; DNA: TGTGCCAGCAGGGGGACAGGGGGCATAGGGGTAGAGCAGTACTTC; CDR3: CASRGTGGIGVEQYF